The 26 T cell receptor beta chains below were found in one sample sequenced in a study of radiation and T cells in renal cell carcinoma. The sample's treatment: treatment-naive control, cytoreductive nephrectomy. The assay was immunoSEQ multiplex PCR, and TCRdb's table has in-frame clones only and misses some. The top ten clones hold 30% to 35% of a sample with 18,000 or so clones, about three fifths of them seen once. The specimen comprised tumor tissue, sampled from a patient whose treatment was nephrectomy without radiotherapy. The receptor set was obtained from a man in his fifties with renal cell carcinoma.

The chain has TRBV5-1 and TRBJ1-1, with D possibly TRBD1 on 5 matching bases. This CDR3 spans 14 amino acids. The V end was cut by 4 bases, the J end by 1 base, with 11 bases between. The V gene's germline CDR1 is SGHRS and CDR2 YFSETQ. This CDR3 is CASSVDTWNTEAFF. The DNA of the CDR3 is TGCGCCAGCAGCGTGGACACTTGGAACACTGAAGCTTTCTTT.

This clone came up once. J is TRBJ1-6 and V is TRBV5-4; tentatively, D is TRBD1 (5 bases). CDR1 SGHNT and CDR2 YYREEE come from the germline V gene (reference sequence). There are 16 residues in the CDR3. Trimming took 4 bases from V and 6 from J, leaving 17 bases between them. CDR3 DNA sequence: TGTGCCAGCAGCCCCTCTTATGGGGCCGCTAATTCACCCCTCCACTTT. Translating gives CASSPSYGAANSPLHF.

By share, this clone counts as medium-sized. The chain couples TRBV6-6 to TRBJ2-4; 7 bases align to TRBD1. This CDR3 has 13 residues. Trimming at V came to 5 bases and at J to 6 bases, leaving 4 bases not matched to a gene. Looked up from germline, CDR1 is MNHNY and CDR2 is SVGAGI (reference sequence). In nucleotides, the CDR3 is TGTGCCAGCAGTGGGGACAGTCTAAACATTCAGTACTTC. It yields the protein CASSGDSLNIQYF.

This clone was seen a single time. CDR3 in DNA: TGTGCCAGCAGCTTGGGACAGGGGGTCTATGGCTACACCTTC. Protein product: CASSLGQGVYGYTF. The J gene is TRBJ1-2, the V gene TRBV7-9; 11 bases agree with TRBD1. CDR3 size: 14 residues. In germline, CDR1 is SEHNR, CDR2 FQNEAQ (reference sequence). The trim removed 3 bases at V and 4 bases at J, leaving 1 base unmatched.

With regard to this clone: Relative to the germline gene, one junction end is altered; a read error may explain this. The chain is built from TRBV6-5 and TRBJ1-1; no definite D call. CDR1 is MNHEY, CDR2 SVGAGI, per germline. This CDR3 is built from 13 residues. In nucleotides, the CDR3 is TGTGCCAGCAGTTACTCGGCGAACACTGAAACTTTCTTT. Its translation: CASSYSANTETFF.

DNA for the CDR3: TGTGCCAGCAGTTACGACCCGGGGGGGTCAGGCACTGAAGCTTTCTTT. It encodes CASSYDPGGSGTEAFF. V is TRBV6-5 and J is TRBJ1-1; tentatively, D is TRBD1 (5 bases). Trimming removed 2 bases at V and 4 bases at J, with 17 bases between. CDR3 length: 16 amino acids. Germline lookup yields CDR1 MNHEY and CDR2 SVGAGI.

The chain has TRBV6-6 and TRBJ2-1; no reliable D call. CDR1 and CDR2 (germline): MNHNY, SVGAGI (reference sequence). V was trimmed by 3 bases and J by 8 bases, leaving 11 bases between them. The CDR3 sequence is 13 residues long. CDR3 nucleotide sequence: TGTGCCAGCAGTTATAGCTTAGGCTATGAGCAGTTCTTC. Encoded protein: CASSYSLGYEQFF.

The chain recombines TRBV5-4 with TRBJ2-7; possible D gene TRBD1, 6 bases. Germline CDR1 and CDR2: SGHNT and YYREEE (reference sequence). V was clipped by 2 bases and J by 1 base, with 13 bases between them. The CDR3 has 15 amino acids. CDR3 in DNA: TGTGCCAGCAGCTTAGGGGGTACTAGTTCCTACGAGCAGTACTTC. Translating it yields CASSLGGTSSYEQYF.

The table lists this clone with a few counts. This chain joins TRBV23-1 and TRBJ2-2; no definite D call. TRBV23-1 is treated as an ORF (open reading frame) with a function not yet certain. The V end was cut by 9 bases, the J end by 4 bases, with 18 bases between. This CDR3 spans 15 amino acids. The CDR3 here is CASRQIFTGTGELFF. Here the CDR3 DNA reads TGCGCCAGTCGGCAGATTTTTACCGGCACCGGGGAGCTGTTTTTT.

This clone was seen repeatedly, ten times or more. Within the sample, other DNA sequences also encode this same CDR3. The CDR3 DNA reads as TGTGCCAGCAGCTTTAACACCGGGGAGCTGTTTTTT. Its protein is CASSFNTGELFF. The rearrangement links TRBV7-9 to TRBJ2-2; D gene uncertain. In germline, CDR1 is SEHNR, CDR2 FQNEAQ (reference sequence). CDR3 length: 12 residues. V gave up 3 bases and J gave up 2 bases, with 1 base separating them.

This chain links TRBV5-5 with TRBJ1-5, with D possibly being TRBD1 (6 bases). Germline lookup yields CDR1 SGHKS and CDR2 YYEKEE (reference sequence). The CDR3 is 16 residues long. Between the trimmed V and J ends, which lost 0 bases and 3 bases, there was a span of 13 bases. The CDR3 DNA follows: TGTGCCAGCAGCTTGGGGACAGTGTTTCTCAATCAGCCCCAGCATTTT. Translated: CASSLGTVFLNQPQHF.

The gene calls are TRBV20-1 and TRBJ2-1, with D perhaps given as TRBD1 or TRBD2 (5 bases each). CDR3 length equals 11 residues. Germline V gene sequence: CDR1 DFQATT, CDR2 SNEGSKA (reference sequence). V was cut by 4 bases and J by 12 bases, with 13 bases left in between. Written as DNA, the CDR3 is TGCAGTGCTATGGTGGGGGAAAGGCAGTTCTTC. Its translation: CSAMVGERQFF.

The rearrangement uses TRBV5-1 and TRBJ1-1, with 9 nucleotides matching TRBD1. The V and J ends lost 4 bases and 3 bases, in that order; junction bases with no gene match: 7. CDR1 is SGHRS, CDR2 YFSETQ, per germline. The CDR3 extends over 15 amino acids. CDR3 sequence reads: CASSTTQGAHTEAFF. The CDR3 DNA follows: TGCGCCAGCAGCACGACACAGGGGGCACACACTGAAGCTTTCTTT. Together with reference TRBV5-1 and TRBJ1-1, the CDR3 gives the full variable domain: KAGVTQTPRYLIKTRGQQVTLSCSPISGHRSVSWYQQTPGQGLQFLFEYFSETQRNKGNFPGRFSGRQFSNSRSEMNVSTLELGDSALYLCASSTTQGAHTEAFFGQGTRLTVV.

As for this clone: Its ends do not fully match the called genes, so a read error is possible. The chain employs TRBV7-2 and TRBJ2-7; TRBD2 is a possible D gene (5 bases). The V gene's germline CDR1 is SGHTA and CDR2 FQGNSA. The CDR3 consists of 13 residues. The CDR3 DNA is TGTGCCAGCAGCTTAGGCGAGCGGTTTACCGGGGACTTC. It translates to CASSLGERFTGDF.

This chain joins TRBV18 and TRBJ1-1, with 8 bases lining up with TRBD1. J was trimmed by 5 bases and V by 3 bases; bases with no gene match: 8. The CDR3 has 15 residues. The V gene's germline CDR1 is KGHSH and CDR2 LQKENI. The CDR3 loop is CASSPRVTGETEAFF. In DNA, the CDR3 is TGTGCCAGCTCACCGAGGGTGACAGGGGAAACTGAAGCTTTCTTT.

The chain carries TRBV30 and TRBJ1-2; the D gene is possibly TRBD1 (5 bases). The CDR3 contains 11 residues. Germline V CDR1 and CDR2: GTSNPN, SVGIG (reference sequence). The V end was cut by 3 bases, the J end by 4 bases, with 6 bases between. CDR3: CAWRGVYGYTF. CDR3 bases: TGTGCCTGGAGAGGGGTCTATGGCTACACCTTC.

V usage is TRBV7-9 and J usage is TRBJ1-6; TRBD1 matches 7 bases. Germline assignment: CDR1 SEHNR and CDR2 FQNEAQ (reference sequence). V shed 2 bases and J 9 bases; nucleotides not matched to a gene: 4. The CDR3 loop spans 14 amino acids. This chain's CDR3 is CASSLTTGPSPLHF. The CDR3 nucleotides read TGTGCCAGCAGCTTAACGACAGGGCCTTCACCCCTCCACTTT.

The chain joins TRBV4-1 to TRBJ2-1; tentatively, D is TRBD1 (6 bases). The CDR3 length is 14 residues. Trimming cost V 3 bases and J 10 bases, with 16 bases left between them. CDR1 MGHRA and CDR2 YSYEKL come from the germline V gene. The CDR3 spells CASSQVDRTLEQFF. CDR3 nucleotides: TGCGCCAGCAGCCAGGTAGACAGGACATTGGAGCAGTTCTTC.

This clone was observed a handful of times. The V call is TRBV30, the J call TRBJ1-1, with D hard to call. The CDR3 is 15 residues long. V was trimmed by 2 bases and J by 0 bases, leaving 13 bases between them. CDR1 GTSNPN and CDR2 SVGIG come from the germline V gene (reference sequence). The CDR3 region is CAWSPDNTLNTEAFF. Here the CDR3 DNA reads TGTGCCTGGAGTCCCGATAATACCTTGAACACTGAAGCTTTCTTT. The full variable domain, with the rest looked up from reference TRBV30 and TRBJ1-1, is SQTIHQWPATLVQPVGSPLSLECTVEGTSNPNLYWYRQAAGRGLQLLFYSVGIGQISSEVPQNLSASRPQDRQFILSSKKLLLSDSGFYLCAWSPDNTLNTEAFFGQGTRLTVV.

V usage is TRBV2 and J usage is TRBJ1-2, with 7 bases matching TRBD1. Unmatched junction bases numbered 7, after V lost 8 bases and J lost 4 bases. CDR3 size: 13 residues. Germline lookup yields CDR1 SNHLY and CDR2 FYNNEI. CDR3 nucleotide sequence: TGTGCCAGCCGGGCGGCAGGGGGCTATGGCTACACCTTC. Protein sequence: CASRAAGGYGYTF.

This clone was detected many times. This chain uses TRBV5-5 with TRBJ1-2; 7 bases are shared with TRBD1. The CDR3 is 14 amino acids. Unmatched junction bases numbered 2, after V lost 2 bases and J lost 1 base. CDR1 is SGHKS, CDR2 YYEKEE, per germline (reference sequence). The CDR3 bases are TGTGCCAGCAGCTTCAACAGGGGTAACTATGGCTACACCTTC. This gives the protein CASSFNRGNYGYTF.

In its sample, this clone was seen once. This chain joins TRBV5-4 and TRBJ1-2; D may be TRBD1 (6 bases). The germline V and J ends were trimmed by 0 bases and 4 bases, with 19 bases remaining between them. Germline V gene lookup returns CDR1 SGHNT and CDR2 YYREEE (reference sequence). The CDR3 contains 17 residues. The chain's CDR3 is CASSLDSGQPFLYGYTF. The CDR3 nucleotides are TGTGCCAGCAGCTTGGATTCTGGACAGCCTTTCCTCTATGGCTACACCTTC.

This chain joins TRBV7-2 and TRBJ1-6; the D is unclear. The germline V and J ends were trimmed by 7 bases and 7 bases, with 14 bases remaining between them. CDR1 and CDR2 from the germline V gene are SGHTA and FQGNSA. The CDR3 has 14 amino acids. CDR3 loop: CASTYYMGNSPLHF. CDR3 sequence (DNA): TGTGCCAGCACCTACTACATGGGGAATTCACCCCTCCACTTT. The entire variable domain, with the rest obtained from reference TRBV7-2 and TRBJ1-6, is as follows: GAGVSQSPSNKVTEKGKDVELRCDPISGHTALYWYRQSLGQGLEFLIYFQGNSAPDKSGLPSDRFSAERTGGSVSTLTIQRTQQEDSAVYLCASTYYMGNSPLHFGNGTRLTVT.

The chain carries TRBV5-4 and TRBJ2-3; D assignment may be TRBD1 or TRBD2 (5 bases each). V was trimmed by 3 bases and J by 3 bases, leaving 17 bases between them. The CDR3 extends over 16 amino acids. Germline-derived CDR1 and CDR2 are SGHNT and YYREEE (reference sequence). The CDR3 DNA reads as TGTGCCAGCAGCTCCAAGAGGGCAGGGCGAACAGATACGCAGTATTTT. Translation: CASSSKRAGRTDTQYF.

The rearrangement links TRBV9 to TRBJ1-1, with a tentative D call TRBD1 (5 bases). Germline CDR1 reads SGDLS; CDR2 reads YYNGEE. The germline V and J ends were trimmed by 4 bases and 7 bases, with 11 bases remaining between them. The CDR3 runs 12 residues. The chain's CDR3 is CASSPGPHEAFF. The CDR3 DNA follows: TGTGCCAGCAGCCCGGGACCGCATGAAGCTTTCTTT.

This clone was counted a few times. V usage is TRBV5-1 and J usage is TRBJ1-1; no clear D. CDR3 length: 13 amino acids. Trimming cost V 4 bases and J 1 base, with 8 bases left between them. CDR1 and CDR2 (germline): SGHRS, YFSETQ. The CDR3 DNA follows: TGCGCCAGCAGCGCAGACCCGAACACTGAAGCTTTCTTT. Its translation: CASSADPNTEAFF.